The clone carrying this T cell receptor beta chain was recorded once. The antigen is unknown. This entry is derived from a study of glioma-infiltrating T cells after dendritic cell vaccination. Study details: Dendritic cell vaccination trial patients had either newly diagnosed or recurrent glioblastoma. At biweekly intervals, patients got three intradermal dendritic cell vaccine injections. Findings and caveats of the study: TCR clonality showed no direct relationship with survival.

The time point: after dendritic cell vaccination, including at tumor progression/relapse. Only patients with spare fresh-frozen tumor and over two years of follow-up were included. V gave up 2 bases and J gave up 8 bases, with 7 bases separating them. CDR1 is PRHDT and CDR2 is FYEKMQ in the germline V gene (reference sequence). The CDR3 is made up of 12 amino acids. Sequencing was performed with immunoSEQ multiplex PCR; in TCRdb, only in-frame clones are kept and a portion is missing. Counted here are approximately 50,000 clones, around nine tenths occurring once; the ten biggest clones make up around 5%.

The chain has TRBV13 and TRBJ2-1; D not resolved. The sequencing used blood, collected after dendritic cell vaccination. The TCR was taken from a human donor with glioblastoma. The CDR3 coding sequence is TGTGCCAGCAGCTTACCCCGGGATGAGCAGTTCTTC. This translates into CASSLPRDEQFF.